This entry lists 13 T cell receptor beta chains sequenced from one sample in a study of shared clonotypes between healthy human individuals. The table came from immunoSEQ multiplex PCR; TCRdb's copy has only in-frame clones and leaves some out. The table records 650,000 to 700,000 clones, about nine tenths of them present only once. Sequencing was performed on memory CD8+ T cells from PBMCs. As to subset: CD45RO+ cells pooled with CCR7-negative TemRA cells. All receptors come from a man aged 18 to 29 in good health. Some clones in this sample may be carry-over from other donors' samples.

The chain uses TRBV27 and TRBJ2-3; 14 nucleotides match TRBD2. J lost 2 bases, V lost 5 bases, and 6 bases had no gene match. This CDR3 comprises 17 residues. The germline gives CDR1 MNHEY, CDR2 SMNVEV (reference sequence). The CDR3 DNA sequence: TGTGCCAGCAGTCCCGGACTAGCGGGAGGATTCACAGATACGCAGTATTTT. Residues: CASSPGLAGGFTDTQYF.

CDR3 DNA sequence: TGTGCCAGCAGCTTGACGGTGGGGGGGAACACTGAAGCTTTCTTT. The encoded protein is CASSLTVGGNTEAFF. The genes are TRBV5-4 and TRBJ1-1, with a weak D call TRBD1 (5 bases). With 1 base removed from V and 1 base from J, the gap between germline ends came to 11 bases. Germline V gives CDR1 SGHNT, CDR2 YYREEE (reference sequence). The CDR3 totals 15 residues.

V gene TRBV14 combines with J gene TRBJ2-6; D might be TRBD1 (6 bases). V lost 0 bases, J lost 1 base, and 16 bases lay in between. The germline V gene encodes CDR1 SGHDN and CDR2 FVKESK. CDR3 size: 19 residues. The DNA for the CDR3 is TGTGCCAGCAGCCAAGATTTGAGGACAGCTTTTTCTGGGGCCAACGTCCTGACTTTC. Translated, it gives CASSQDLRTAFSGANVLTF. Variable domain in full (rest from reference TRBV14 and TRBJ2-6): EAGVTQFPSHSVIEKGQTVTLRCDPISGHDNLYWYRRVMGKEIKFLLHFVKESKQDESGMPNNRFLAERTGGTYSTLKVQPAELEDSGVYFCASSQDLRTAFSGANVLTFGAGSRLTVL.

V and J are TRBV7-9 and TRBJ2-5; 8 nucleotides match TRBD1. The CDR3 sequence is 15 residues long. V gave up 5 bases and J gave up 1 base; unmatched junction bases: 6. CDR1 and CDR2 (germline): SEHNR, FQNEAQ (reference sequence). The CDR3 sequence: CASSQGQGSQETQYF. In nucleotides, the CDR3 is TGTGCCAGCAGCCAAGGACAGGGTTCCCAAGAGACCCAGTACTTC.

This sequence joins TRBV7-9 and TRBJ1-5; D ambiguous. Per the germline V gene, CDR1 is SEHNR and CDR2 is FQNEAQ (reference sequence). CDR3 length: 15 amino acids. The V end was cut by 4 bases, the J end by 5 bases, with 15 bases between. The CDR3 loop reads CASSSDGRSHQPQHF. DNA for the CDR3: TGTGCCAGCAGCTCCGACGGAAGGTCCCATCAGCCCCAGCATTTT.

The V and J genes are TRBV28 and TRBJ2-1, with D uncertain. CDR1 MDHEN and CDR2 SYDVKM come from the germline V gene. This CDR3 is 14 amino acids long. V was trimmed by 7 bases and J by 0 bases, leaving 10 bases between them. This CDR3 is CASTRISSYNEQFF. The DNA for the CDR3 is TGTGCCAGCACCCGAATAAGCTCCTACAATGAGCAGTTCTTC. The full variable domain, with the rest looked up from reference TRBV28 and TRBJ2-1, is DVKVTQSSRYLVKRTGEKVFLECVQDMDHENMFWYRQDPGLGLRLIYFSYDVKMKEKGDIPEGYSVSREKKERFSLILESASTNQTSMYLCASTRISSYNEQFFGPGTRLTVL.

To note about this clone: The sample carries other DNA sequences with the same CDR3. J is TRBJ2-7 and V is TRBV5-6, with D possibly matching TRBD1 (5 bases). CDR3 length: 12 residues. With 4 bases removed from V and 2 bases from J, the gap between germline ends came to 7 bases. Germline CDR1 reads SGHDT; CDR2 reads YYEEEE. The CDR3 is CASSLDTYEQYF. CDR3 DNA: TGTGCCAGCAGCCTGGACACCTACGAGCAGTACTTC.

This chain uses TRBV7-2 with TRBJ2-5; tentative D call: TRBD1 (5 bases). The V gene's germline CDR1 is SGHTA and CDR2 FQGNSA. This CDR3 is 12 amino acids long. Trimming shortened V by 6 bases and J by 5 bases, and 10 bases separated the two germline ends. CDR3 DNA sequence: TGTGCCAGCAGTCAGGGAATGGAGACCCAGTACTTC. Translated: CASSQGMETQYF.

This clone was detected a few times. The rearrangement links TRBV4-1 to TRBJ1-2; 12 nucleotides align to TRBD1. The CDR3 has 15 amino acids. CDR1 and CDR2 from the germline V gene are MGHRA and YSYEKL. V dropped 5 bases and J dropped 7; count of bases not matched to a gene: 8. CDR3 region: CASSDRDRGLSGYTF. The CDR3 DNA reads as TGCGCCAGCAGCGACAGGGACAGGGGGCTGAGTGGCTACACCTTC.

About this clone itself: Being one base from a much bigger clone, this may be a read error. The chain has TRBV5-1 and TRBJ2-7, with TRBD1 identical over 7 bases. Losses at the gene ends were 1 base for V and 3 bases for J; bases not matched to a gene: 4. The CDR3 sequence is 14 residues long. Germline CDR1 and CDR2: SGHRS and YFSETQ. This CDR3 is CASSLWQGDYEQYF. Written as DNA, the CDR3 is TGCGCCAGCAGCTTGTGGCAGGGGGACTACGAGCAGTACTTC.

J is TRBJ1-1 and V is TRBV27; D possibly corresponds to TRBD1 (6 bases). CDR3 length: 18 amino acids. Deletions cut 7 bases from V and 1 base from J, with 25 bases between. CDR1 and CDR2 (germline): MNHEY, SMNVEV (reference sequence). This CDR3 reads CASINSGGLGAENTEAFF. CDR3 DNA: TGTGCCAGCATCAATTCCGGGGGTTTGGGGGCCGAGAACACTGAAGCTTTCTTT.

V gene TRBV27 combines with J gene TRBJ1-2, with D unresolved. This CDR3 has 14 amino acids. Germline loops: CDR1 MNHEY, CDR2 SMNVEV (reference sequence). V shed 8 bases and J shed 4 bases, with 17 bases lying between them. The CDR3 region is CASAPLGEIYGYTF. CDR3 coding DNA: TGTGCCAGCGCACCCTTAGGCGAAATCTATGGCTACACCTTC.

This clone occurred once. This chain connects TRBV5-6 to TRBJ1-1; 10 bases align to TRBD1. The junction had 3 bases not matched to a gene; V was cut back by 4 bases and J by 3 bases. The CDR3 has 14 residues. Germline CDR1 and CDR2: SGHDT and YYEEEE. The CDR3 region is CASSVGTGDTEAFF. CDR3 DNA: TGTGCCAGCAGCGTCGGGACAGGGGACACTGAAGCTTTCTTT.